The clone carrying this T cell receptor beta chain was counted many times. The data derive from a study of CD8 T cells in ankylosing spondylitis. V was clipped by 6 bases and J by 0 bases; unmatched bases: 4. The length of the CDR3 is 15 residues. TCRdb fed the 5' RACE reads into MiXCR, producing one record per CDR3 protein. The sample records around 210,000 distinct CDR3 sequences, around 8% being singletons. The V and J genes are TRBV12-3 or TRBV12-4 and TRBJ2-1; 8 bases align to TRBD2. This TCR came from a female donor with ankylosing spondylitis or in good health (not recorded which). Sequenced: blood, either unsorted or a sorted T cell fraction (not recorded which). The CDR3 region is CASRPSGSSYNEQFF. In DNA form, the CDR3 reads TGTGCCAGCAGACCGAGCGGGAGCTCCTACAATGAGCAGTTCTTC.